This T cell receptor (beta chain) comes out of a study of shared clonotypes between healthy human individuals. Whole-study results and caveats: In having few donors, the study represented limited genetic and exposure-history diversity. Estimated richness values were generally larger in naive subsets than in memory subsets.

The authors' processing: Because ImmunoSEQ provided only junction sequences with no quality scores, the filtering differed. Only in-frame clones appear in the TCRdb table, and some are missing; sequencing was by immunoSEQ multiplex PCR. V, J and clone size reflect that table, while D and trimming were determined from the DNA. The repertoire holds around 1,100,000 clones, 77% seen once, with 0.89% in the top ten. CDR1 and CDR2 (germline): KGHSH, LQKENI. This CDR3 is 16 amino acids long. After removal of 2 bases from V and 3 bases from J, the junction contained 7 bases not matched to a gene. Details on this clone: Its target is not known.

The chain uses TRBV18 and TRBJ2-1; 7 bases agree with TRBD2. This TCR was recovered from a man between 18 and 29 years old in good health. Some clones in this sample may be carry-over from other donors' samples. The specimen sequenced was memory CD4+ T cells from PBMCs. Specified subset: CD45RA-negative fraction. CDR3 amino acids: CASSPAAGAVYNEQFF. The DNA of the CDR3 is TGTGCCAGCTCACCAGCGGCGGGAGCCGTCTACAATGAGCAGTTCTTC.